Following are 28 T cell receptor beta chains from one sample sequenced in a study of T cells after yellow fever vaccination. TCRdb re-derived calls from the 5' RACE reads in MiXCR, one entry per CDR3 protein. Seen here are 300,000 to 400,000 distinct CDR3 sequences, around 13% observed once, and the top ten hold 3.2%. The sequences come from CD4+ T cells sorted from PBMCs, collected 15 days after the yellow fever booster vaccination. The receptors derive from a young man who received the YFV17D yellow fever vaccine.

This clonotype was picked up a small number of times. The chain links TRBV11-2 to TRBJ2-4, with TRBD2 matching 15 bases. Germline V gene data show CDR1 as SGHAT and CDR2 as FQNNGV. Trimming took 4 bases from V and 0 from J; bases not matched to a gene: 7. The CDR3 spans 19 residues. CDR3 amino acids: CASSSGLAGGILAKNIQYF. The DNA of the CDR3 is TGTGCCAGCAGCTCAGGACTAGCGGGGGGGATACTAGCCAAAAACATTCAGTACTTC.

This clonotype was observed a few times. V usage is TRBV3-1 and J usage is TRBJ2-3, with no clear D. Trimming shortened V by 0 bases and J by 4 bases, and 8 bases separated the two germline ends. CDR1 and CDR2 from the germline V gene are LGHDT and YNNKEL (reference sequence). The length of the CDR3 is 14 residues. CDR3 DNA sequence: TGTGCCAGCAGCCAAGATAGGCAGCCAGATACGCAGTATTTT. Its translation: CASSQDRQPDTQYF.

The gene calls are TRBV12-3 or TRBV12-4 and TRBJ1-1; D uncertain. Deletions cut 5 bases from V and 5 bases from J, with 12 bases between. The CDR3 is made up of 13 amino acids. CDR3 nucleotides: TGTGCCAGCAGTCCGGGATACCAGACTGAAGCTTTCTTT. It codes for CASSPGYQTEAFF.

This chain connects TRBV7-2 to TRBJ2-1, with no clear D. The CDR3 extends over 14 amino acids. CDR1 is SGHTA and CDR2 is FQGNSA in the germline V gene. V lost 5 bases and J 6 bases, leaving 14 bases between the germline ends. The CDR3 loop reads CASSTRTSINEQFF. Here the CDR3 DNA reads TGTGCCAGCAGCACCCGGACCTCCATCAATGAGCAGTTCTTC.

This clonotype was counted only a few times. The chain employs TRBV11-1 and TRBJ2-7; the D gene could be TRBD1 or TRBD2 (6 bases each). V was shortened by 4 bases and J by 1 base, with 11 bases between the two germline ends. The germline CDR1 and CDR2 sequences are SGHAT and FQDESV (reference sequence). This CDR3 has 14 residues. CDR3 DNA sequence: TGTGCCAGCAGCTACGGGGGCAGTTCCTACGAGCAGTACGTC. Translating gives CASSYGGSSYEQYV.

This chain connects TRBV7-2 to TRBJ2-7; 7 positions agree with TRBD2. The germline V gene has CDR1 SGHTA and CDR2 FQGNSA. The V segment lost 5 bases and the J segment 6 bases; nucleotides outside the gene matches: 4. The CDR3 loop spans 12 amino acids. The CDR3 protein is CASSGVAGEQYV. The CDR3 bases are TGTGCCAGCAGCGGGGTAGCGGGCGAGCAGTACGTC.

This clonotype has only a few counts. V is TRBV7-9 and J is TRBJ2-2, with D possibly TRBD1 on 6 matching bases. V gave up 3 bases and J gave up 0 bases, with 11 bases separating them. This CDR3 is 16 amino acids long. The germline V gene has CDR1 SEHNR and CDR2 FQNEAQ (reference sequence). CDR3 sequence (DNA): TGTGCCAGCAGCTTTGTGCGGACAGCGAACACCGGGGAGCTGTTTTTT. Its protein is CASSFVRTANTGELFF.

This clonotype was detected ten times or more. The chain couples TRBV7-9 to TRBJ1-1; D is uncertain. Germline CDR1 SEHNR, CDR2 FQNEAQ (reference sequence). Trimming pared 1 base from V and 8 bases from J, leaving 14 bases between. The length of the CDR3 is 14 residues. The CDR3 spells CASSLGAGPGEAFF. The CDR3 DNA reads TGTGCCAGCAGCTTAGGGGCCGGTCCAGGAGAAGCTTTCTTT.

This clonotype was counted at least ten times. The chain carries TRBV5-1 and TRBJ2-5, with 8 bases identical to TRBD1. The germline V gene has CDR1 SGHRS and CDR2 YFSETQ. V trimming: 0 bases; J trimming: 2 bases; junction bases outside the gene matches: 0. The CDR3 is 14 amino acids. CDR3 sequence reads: CASSLGTGQETQYF. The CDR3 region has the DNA TGCGCCAGCAGCTTGGGGACAGGGCAAGAGACCCAGTACTTC.

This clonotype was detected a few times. CDR3 region: CASLRNREETQYF. CDR3 nucleotides: TGTGCCAGCTTGAGGAACAGGGAGGAGACCCAGTACTTC. The chain recombines TRBV18 with TRBJ2-5; tentatively, D is TRBD1 (6 bases). The CDR3 consists of 13 residues. Germline assignment: CDR1 KGHSH and CDR2 LQKENI. Trimming removed 7 bases at V and 5 bases at J, with 14 bases between.

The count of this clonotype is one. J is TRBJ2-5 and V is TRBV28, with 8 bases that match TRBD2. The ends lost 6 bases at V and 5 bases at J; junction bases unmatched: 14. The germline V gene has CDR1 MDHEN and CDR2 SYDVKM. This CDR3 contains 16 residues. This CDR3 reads CASSPSPGGGFETQYF. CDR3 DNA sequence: TGTGCCAGCAGCCCTTCCCCAGGCGGGGGGTTCGAGACCCAGTACTTC.

CDR3: CASSALGGGRNEQFF. The CDR3 region has the DNA TGTGCCAGCAGCGCCCTTGGAGGGGGCAGAAATGAGCAGTTCTTC. The rearrangement uses TRBV7-9 and TRBJ2-1; possible D gene TRBD1, 7 bases. The CDR3 is 15 residues long. The germline CDR1 and CDR2 sequences are SEHNR and FQNEAQ (reference sequence). V was cut by 5 bases and J by 7 bases, with 18 bases left in between.

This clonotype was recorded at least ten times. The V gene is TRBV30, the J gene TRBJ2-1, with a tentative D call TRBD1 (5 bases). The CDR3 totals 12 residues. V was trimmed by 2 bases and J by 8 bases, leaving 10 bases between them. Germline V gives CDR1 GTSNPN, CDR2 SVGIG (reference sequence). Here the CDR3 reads CAWSRQIDEQFF. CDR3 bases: TGTGCCTGGAGTCGACAGATCGATGAGCAGTTCTTC.

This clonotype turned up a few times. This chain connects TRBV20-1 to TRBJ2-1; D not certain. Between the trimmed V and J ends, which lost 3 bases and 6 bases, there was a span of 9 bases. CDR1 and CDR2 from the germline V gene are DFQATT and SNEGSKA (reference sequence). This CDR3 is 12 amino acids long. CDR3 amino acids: CSASAPSNEQFF. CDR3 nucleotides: TGCAGTGCTAGCGCGCCGAGCAATGAGCAGTTCTTC.

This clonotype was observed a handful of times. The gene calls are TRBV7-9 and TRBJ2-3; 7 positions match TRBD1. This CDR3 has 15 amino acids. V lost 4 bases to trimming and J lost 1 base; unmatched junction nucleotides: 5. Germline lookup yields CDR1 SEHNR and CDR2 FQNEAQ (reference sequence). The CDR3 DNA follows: TGTGCCAGCAGCTACCCCCAGGGGGGCACAGATACGCAGTATTTT. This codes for CASSYPQGGTDTQYF.

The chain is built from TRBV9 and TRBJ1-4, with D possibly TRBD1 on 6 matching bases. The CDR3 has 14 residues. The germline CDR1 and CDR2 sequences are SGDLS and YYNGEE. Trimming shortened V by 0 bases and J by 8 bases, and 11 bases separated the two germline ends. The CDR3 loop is CASSVAGGDEKLFF. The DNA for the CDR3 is TGTGCCAGCAGCGTAGCTGGGGGCGACGAAAAACTGTTTTTT.

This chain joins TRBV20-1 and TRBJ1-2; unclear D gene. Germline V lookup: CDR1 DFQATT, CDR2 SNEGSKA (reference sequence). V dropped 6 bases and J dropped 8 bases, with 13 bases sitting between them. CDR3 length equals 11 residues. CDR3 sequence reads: CSADRLGGYTF. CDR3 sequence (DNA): TGCAGTGCGGACCGCCTTGGGGGCTACACCTTC.

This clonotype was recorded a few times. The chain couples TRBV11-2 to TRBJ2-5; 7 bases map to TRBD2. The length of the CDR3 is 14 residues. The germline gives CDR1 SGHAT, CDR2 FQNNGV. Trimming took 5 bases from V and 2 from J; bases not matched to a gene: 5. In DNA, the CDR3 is TGTGCCAGCAGCGTCGGGGGGTTTCAAGAGACCCAGTACTTC. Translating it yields CASSVGGFQETQYF.

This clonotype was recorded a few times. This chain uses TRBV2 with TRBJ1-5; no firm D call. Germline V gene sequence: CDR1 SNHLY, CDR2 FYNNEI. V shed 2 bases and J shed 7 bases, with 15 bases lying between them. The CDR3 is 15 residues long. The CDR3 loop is CASSEIDGRGQPQHF. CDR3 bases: TGTGCCAGCAGTGAAATCGATGGACGGGGACAGCCCCAGCATTTT.

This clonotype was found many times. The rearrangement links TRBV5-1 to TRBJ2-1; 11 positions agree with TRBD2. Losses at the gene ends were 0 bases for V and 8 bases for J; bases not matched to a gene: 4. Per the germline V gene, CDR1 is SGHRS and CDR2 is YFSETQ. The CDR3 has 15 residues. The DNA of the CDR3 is TGCGCCAGCAGCTTGGATATAGCGGGGGGGGATGAGCAGTTCTTC. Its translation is CASSLDIAGGDEQFF. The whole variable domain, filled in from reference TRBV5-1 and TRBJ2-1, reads KAGVTQTPRYLIKTRGQQVTLSCSPISGHRSVSWYQQTPGQGLQFLFEYFSETQRNKGNFPGRFSGRQFSNSRSEMNVSTLELGDSALYLCASSLDIAGGDEQFFGPGTRLTVL.

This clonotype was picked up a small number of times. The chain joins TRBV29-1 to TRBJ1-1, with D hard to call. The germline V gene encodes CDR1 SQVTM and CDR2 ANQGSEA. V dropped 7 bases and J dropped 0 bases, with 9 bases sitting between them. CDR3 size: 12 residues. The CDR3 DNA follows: TGCAGCGCTTGGAGGCTGAACACTGAAGCTTTCTTT. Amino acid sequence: CSAWRLNTEAFF.

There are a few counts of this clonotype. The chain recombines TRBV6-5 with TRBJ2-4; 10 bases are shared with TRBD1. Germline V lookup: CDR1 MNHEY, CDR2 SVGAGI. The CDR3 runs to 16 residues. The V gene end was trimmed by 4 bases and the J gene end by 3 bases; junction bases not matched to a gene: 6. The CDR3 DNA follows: TGTGCCAGCAGTTCTGAAGGACAGGGGGACAAAAACATTCAGTACTTC. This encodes CASSSEGQGDKNIQYF.

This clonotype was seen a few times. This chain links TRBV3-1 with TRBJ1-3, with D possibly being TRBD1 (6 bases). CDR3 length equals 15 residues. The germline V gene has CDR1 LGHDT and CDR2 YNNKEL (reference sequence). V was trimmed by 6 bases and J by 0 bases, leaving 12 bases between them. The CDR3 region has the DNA TGTGCCAGCAGTCAGGGGACCTCCTCTGGAAACACCATATATTTT. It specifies CASSQGTSSGNTIYF.

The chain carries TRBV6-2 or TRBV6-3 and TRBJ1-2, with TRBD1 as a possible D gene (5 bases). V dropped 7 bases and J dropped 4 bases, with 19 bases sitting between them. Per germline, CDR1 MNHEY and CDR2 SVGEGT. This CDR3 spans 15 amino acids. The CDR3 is CASTKGRVEVYGYTF. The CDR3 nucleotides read TGTGCCAGCACCAAGGGACGGGTTGAAGTCTATGGCTACACCTTC.

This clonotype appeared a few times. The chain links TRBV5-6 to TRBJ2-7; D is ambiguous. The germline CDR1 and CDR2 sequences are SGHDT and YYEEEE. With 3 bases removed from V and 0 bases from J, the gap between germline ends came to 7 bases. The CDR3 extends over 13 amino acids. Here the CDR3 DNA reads TGTGCCAGCAGCTACTCGAGCTCCTACGAGCAGTACTTC. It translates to CASSYSSSYEQYF.

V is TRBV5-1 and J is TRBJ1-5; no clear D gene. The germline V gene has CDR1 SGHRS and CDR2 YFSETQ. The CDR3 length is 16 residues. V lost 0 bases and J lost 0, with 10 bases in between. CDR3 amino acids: CASSLGAGDSNQPQHF. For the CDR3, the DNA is TGCGCCAGCAGCTTGGGGGCAGGAGATAGCAATCAGCCCCAGCATTTT. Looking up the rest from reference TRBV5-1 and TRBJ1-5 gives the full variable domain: KAGVTQTPRYLIKTRGQQVTLSCSPISGHRSVSWYQQTPGQGLQFLFEYFSETQRNKGNFPGRFSGRQFSNSRSEMNVSTLELGDSALYLCASSLGAGDSNQPQHFGDGTRLSIL.

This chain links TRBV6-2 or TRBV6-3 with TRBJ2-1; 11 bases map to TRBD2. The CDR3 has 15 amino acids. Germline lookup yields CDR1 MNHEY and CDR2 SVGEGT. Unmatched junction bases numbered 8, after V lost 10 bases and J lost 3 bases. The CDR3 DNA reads TGTGCCATACGGGCTAGCGGGGGGCACTACAATGAGCAGTTCTTC. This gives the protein CAIRASGGHYNEQFF.

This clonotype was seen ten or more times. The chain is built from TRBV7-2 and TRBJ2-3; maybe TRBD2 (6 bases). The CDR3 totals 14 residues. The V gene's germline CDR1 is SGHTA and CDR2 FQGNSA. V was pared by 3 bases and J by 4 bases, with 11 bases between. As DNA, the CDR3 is TGTGCCAGCAGCTTCCGGCCGGGAGCAGATACGCAGTATTTT. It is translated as CASSFRPGADTQYF. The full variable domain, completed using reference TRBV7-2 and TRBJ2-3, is GAGVSQSPSNKVTEKGKDVELRCDPISGHTALYWYRQSLGQGLEFLIYFQGNSAPDKSGLPSDRFSAERTGGSVSTLTIQRTQQEDSAVYLCASSFRPGADTQYFGPGTRLTVL.